These 17 T cell receptor beta chains share one sample of origin, sequenced in a study of blood T cells in healthy people across ages. A J-beta primer mix and a sample-barcoded 5' primer were used in a second PCR of roughly 7 to 12 cycles. TCRdb re-called the 5' RACE reads through MiXCR, storing one row per CDR3 protein. The sample lists 800,000 or so distinct CDR3 sequences; just under 25% were seen once. These data were likewise used in another study, on T cells of mothers and their children.

The sequencing sample was made of blood. These TCRs come from a boy aged 10-17 years in good health.

A few counts support this clonotype. The chain carries TRBV7-9 and TRBJ1-1, with a weak D call TRBD1 (6 bases). The CDR3 spans 13 residues. V lost 5 bases, J lost 11 bases, and 18 bases lay in between. Germline values: CDR1 SEHNR, CDR2 FQNEAQ (reference sequence). The CDR3 nucleotides are TGTGCCAGCAGCCCAGGGGCCGCAGGATGGGCTTTCTTT. Translation: CASSPGAAGWAFF.

This clonotype was recorded a few times. This rearrangement joins TRBV5-1 to TRBJ2-7; tentatively, D is TRBD1 or TRBD2 (5 bases each). Germline V gene data show CDR1 as SGHRS and CDR2 as YFSETQ. Trimming left V 4 bases short and J 6 bases short, with 14 bases between. The length of the CDR3 is 13 residues. This CDR3 reads CASSAGTAAEQYF. The DNA for the CDR3 is TGCGCCAGCAGCGCCGGGACGGCCGCCGAGCAGTACTTC.

The chain is built from TRBV7-9 and TRBJ2-1, with 8 bases aligning to TRBD1. The CDR3 totals 14 residues. In germline, CDR1 is SEHNR, CDR2 FQNEAQ (reference sequence). Germline trimming cut 7 bases from V and 8 bases from J; bases unmatched to any gene: 10. The CDR3 sequence: CASNMRTGKHEQFF. In DNA form, the CDR3 reads TGTGCCAGCAACATGAGGACAGGGAAGCATGAGCAGTTCTTC.

The chain joins TRBV12-3 or TRBV12-4 to TRBJ2-3; D tentatively fits TRBD1 or TRBD2 (6 bases each). V was clipped by 1 base and J by 4 bases, with 12 bases between them. This CDR3 is 15 amino acids long. The CDR3 loop is CASSLGGALADTQYF. The CDR3 coding sequence is TGTGCCAGCAGTTTAGGGGGGGCGTTGGCAGATACGCAGTATTTT.

The chain is built from TRBV29-1 and TRBJ2-6; no firm D call. Between the trimmed V and J ends, which lost 5 bases and 0 bases, there was a span of 2 bases. Germline V gene sequence: CDR1 SQVTM, CDR2 ANQGSEA. The CDR3 is 12 amino acids. CDR3 nucleotide sequence: TGCAGCGTTTTCTCTGGGGCCAACGTCCTGACTTTC. It translates to CSVFSGANVLTF.

This rearrangement joins TRBV20-1 to TRBJ1-4; possibly TRBD1 for D (5 bases). The CDR3 runs to 19 residues. V lost 6 bases and J lost 5, with 31 bases in between. Germline CDR1 is DFQATT and CDR2 is SNEGSKA (reference sequence). CDR3 bases: TGCAGTGCCCGAATGGCGGCGACAGTTTGGCCTCTTGAGAATGAAAAACTGTTTTTT. It encodes CSARMAATVWPLENEKLFF.

The table lists this clonotype with a few counts. The chain has TRBV7-6 and TRBJ2-7; a possible D gene is TRBD2 (6 bases). The CDR3 runs 15 residues. Germline V gene sequence: CDR1 SGHVS, CDR2 FNYEAQ. V was pared by 7 bases and J by 3 bases, with 19 bases between. The CDR3 nucleotides are TGTGCCAGCACACAAGGCGGGGACGAGGGCTACGAGCAGTACTTC. It encodes CASTQGGDEGYEQYF.

V gene TRBV20-1 combines with J gene TRBJ2-1; 9 bases fit TRBD1. Germline loops: CDR1 DFQATT, CDR2 SNEGSKA (reference sequence). This CDR3 has 12 residues. V shed 8 bases and J 9 bases; nucleotides not matched to a gene: 8. For the CDR3, the DNA is TGCAGTAAACAGGGGGCGCGTCCTGAGCAGTTCTTC. This gives the protein CSKQGARPEQFF.

In the case of this clonotype: An end of the junction differs from the germline gene, which may be a read error. The chain couples TRBV12-3 or TRBV12-4 to TRBJ1-5; no definite D call. This CDR3 comprises 12 residues. This CDR3 is CASSLGFQPQHF. CDR3 coding DNA: TGTGCCAGCAGCTTAGGGTTTCAGCCCCAGCATTTT.

This clonotype was found a few times. J is TRBJ1-3 and V is TRBV29-1; TRBD1 might be the D (5 bases). V dropped 4 bases and J dropped 0 bases, with 10 bases sitting between them. Germline V gene sequence: CDR1 SQVTM, CDR2 ANQGSEA. The CDR3 covers 14 residues. As DNA, the CDR3 is TGCAGCGTTGGTCAGGGTGGCTCTGGAAACACCATATATTTT. Its protein is CSVGQGGSGNTIYF.

In its sample, this clonotype was seen a few times. The gene calls are TRBV3-1 and TRBJ1-4; no clear D. Germline loops: CDR1 LGHDT, CDR2 YNNKEL (reference sequence). This CDR3 comprises 15 residues. The V gene lost 9 bases and the J gene lost 6 bases, with 20 bases spanning the gap. In DNA form, the CDR3 reads TGTGCCAGTAAACCAACGACGGGCGGGGATGAAAAACTGTTTTTT. Translating gives CASKPTTGGDEKLFF.

The rearrangement joins TRBV19 to TRBJ1-1; D gene uncertain. This CDR3 is 12 amino acids long. Germline values: CDR1 LNHDA, CDR2 SQIVND (reference sequence). Trimming took 3 bases from V and 7 from J, leaving 9 bases between them. The CDR3 nucleotides read TGTGCCAGTAGTATCCGTGGGCGTGAAGCTTTCTTT. Translating gives CASSIRGREAFF.

The V and J genes are TRBV15 and TRBJ2-5; TRBD1 aligns across 9 bases. Trimming took 2 bases from V and 3 from J; bases not matched to a gene: 7. The CDR3 extends over 16 amino acids. The V gene's germline CDR1 is LNHNV and CDR2 YYDKDF (reference sequence). The CDR3 DNA sequence: TGTGCCACCAGCAGACCTTTCGGGACAGGGAAAGAGACCCAGTACTTC. Amino acids: CATSRPFGTGKETQYF.

This clonotype was found a few times. The V and J genes are TRBV6-5 and TRBJ2-5, with unresolved D. Trimming removed 2 bases at V and 1 base at J, with 11 bases between. Germline V CDR1 and CDR2: MNHEY, SVGAGI. CDR3 length: 15 residues. This CDR3 reads CASSYTGRTQETQYF. For the CDR3, the DNA is TGTGCCAGCAGTTACACGGGCCGGACCCAAGAGACCCAGTACTTC.

The genes are TRBV6-5 and TRBJ1-2, with TRBD1 matching 7 bases. CDR3 length equals 15 residues. CDR1 and CDR2 (germline): MNHEY, SVGAGI. V gave up 5 bases and J gave up 0 bases; unmatched junction bases: 6. CDR3 nucleotides: TGTGCCAGCAGTCGCGACAGGGAAGCTAACTATGGCTACACCTTC. It specifies CASSRDREANYGYTF.

This clonotype was observed a few times. The rearrangement joins TRBV6-6 to TRBJ2-5; D is unclear. Trimming removed 0 bases at V and 2 bases at J, with 13 bases between. Germline-derived CDR1 and CDR2 are MNHNY and SVGAGI (reference sequence). CDR3 length: 16 residues. The CDR3 nucleotides are TGTGCCAGCAGTTACTCGGGATCGGTAGGGCAAGAGACCCAGTACTTC. It codes for CASSYSGSVGQETQYF.

The rearrangement links TRBV5-1 to TRBJ2-3; unclear D gene. The CDR3 totals 14 residues. The V gene lost 4 bases and the J gene lost 0 bases, with 9 bases spanning the gap. In germline, CDR1 is SGHRS, CDR2 YFSETQ. Written as DNA, the CDR3 is TGCGCCAGCAGCGTCGGATTAAGCACAGATACGCAGTATTTT. This encodes CASSVGLSTDTQYF.